The clone carrying this TCR beta chain showed up many times. From about 400 ng of RNA, a library with molecular barcoded alpha/delta and beta/gamma adaptors was made. TCRdb re-called the reads through MiXCR, storing one row per CDR3 protein. Here the sample spans roughly 130,000 distinct CDR3 sequences, over 10% being singletons. The data are from a study of read filtering for tumor transcriptome and immune sequencing. V was trimmed by 5 bases and J by 9 bases, leaving 20 bases between them. The CDR3 totals 15 residues. CDR1 GTSNPN and CDR2 SVGIG come from the germline V gene (reference sequence). The J gene is TRBJ1-6, the V gene TRBV30, with D perhaps matching TRBD1 (5 bases). Source material: a population of CD138-negative cells sorted from bone marrow. The sequence came from a donor at least 40 years old with multiple myeloma. The CDR3 region is CAWQIGGRNSSPLHF. CDR3 coding DNA: TGTGCCTGGCAAATTGGGGGGAGGAATAGTTCACCCCTCCACTTT.